This entry concerns a single T cell receptor beta chain. Its antigen remains unknown. This record comes from a study of identical twins. The germline CDR1 and CDR2 sequences are SGHVS and FQNEAQ. The CDR3 loop spans 16 amino acids. The ends were cut back, 1 base at V and 6 bases at J, with 15 bases in the middle. Donors were all healthy Caucasians. Regarding the study as a whole: Monozygotic twin pairs showed more out-of-frame TCR alpha sharing than models estimated.

One entry per CDR3 protein results from TCRdb running MiXCR on the 5' RACE reads. The sample includes some 560,000 distinct CDR3 sequences, nearly 10% of them seen just once. These data are also associated with another study on yellow fever vaccine responses in identical twins.

The V and J genes are TRBV7-8 and TRBJ2-2, with D maybe TRBD1 (6 bases). This clonotype was obtained from a woman under 30 in good health. Sequencing was performed on PBMCs. In nucleotides, the CDR3 is TGTGCCAGCAGCTTAGTCCAGGGGAAAGAAGCCGGGGAGCTGTTTTTT. It is translated as CASSLVQGKEAGELFF.